This TCR beta chain appears in the sequencing data of a study of kidney transplant recipient with SARS-CoV-2 infection. In germline, CDR1 is LNHDA, CDR2 SQIVND (reference sequence). The CDR3 is 12 residues long. TCRdb re-analysed the reads in MiXCR, keeping a single row per CDR3 protein. The sample consists of approximately 250,000 distinct CDR3 sequences, 29% of them appearing once. The sequence derives from a young adult male patient who had COVID-19 and was a kidney transplant recipient. The graft donor may account for some of the T cells. The source material was a blood sample, sampled at baseline and on day 111 from a kidney transplant recipient. This chain links TRBV19 with TRBJ2-4; 7 bases fit TRBD2. Near its end, the DNA agrees better with TRBJ2-7, so the J call may be wrong. The CDR3 DNA is TGTGCCAGTGGTTCTAGCGGCTACGAGCAGTACTTC. Protein product: CASGSSGYEQYF.